This T cell receptor beta chain comes out of a study of blood T cell repertoires in COVID-19. For the study at large: Sites in the United States, Italy and Spain provided acute and convalescent COVID-19 samples. PBMCs, B-cell-depleted T cells, or T cells provided the cDNA or gDNA that made up the material.

The CDR3 contains 13 residues. V was pared by 6 bases and J by 1 base, with 9 bases between. Germline lookup yields CDR1 SQVTM and CDR2 ANQGSEA. Assay used: immunoSEQ multiplex PCR; TCRdb lists only in-frame clones, some missing. The table shows under 150,000 clones, with around 88% occurring only once. The chain joins TRBV29-1 to TRBJ2-2; the D gene is possibly TRBD2 (6 bases). Sequencing input: peripheral blood. This clonotype originated in a human donor in a cohort sampled during active COVID-19. The CDR3 here is CSVEEGNTGELFF. CDR3 DNA: TGCAGCGTGGAGGAGGGGAACACCGGGGAGCTGTTTTTT.